Listed below are T cell receptor beta chains from one sample, sequenced in a study of T cell responses to AZD1222 COVID-19 vaccine. The assay was immunoSEQ multiplex PCR, and TCRdb's table has in-frame clones only and misses some. The sample includes some 170,000 clones, 70% to 90% of them seen just once. The sequenced sample was peripheral blood, obtained 28 days after the second AZD1222 dose. These receptors were collected from an adult who received the AZD1222 COVID-19 vaccine. CDR3s leave out the opening cysteine and the closing phenylalanine or tryptophan.

TRBV6-2/TRBV6-3	TRBJ1-5	ASSYLHPNQPQH
TRBV7-8	TRBJ1-1	ASSLITEPNTEAF
TRBV19	TRBJ1-2	ASSWQARYGYT
TRBV4-3	TRBJ2-5	ASSHRGNPRETQY
TRBV6-5	TRBJ1-2	ASNANPTGGYGYT
TRBV7-2	TRBJ1-3	ASSLEGQTLRGNTIY
TRBV5-6	TRBJ1-1	ASSPAGWEGNTEAF
TRBV13	TRBJ2-2	ASSPRGRDGTGELF
TRBV5-4	TRBJ1-4	ASGGDSDEKLF
TRBV6-5	TRBJ2-2	ASSYGTGGRHAELF
TRBV30	TRBJ1-1	AWSVRGGTEAF
TRBV7-2	TRBJ1-4	ASSLQGGGGGGKLF
TRBV15	TRBJ2-7	ATSRGGGGPSYEQY
TRBV30	TRBJ1-5	AWSATGALGQPQH
TRBV2	TRBJ2-7	ASSENSLATYEQY
TRBV12-3/TRBV12-4	TRBJ1-4	ASTPALGVRLD
TRBV18	TRBJ1-5	ASSPERNRGENQPQH
TRBV7-8	TRBJ1-2	ASSLAGVRYGYT
TRBV5-6	TRBJ2-1	ASSRGQGDEQF
TRBV5-1	TRBJ1-1	ASRSMNTEAF
TRBV6-2/TRBV6-3	TRBJ2-7	ASSYLGQPYEQY
TRBV18	TRBJ1-2	ASSPPPRDGYT
TRBV11-2	TRBJ1-1	ASSLTQGWGTEAF
TRBV30	TRBJ1-1	AWSRSGRGTNTEAF
TRBV18	TRBJ1-2	ASSAAGKKDGYT
TRBV6-5	TRBJ1-1	ASSYKDTEAF
TRBV12-1	TRBJ1-6	ASSYPSRGWGLVVRDSPLH
TRBV18	TRBJ1-4	ASSRDRGEKLF
TRBV29-1	TRBJ2-5	SVKEGLARETQY
TRBV20-1	TRBJ2-7	SASTEGFSYEQY
TRBV4-3	TRBJ1-2	ASSQGSGTGAT
TRBV7-2	TRBJ2-3	ASSFSSGRTDTQY
TRBV11-2	TRBJ2-1	ASSLDRQSNEQF
TRBV2	TRBJ1-5	ASSGTGGDQPQH
TRBV12-5	TRBJ2-7	ASALTGGVEQY
TRBV4-2	TRBJ2-2	ASSQVPTGYTGELF
TRBV27	TRBJ1-2	ARVDRAGCGYT
TRBV29-1	TRBJ1-5	SPPQGRARNQPQH
TRBV2	TRBJ2-6	ASSAGQAGANVLT
TRBV5-5	TRBJ2-7	ASSPTGGSGSYEQY
TRBV3-1/TRBV3-2	TRBJ2-1	ASSQGSGTGTWNEQF
TRBV7-9	TRBJ2-5	ASSSLASAGGPETQY
TRBV12-3/TRBV12-4	TRBJ1-2	ASSLGSSGYT
TRBV15	TRBJ1-1	ATSRVENTEAF
TRBV3-1/TRBV3-2	TRBJ2-5	ASSQEPAGTSIHQETQY
TRBV7-3	TRBJ1-2	ASSFSGYT
TRBV29-1	TRBJ2-7	SVETGIGEQY
TRBV9	TRBJ1-1	ASSVVAADTEAF
TRBV18	TRBJ1-3	ASSRGPGNTIY
TRBV10-3	TRBJ2-1	ATGTSGGNEQF
TRBV5-1	TRBJ1-1	ASSLLVGGEAF
TRBV27	TRBJ1-1	ASSLSVTTEAF
TRBV11-3	TRBJ1-1	ASSLQGDTEAF
TRBV29-1	TRBJ1-2	RGGTDYGYT